What follows describes a single T cell receptor (beta chain). Its antigen is unidentified. These data come from a study of cytomegalovirus exposure and HLA in healthy donors. Study observations and caveats: Of the V segments, some could not be distinguished, including TRBV6-2 and TRBV6-3, and were excluded. Rarity characterized most TCR sequences, yet some public TCRs appeared in many donors. The study listed roughly 160 cytomegalovirus-associated TCR beta chains.

PCR used 60 Vbeta primers and 13 Jbeta primers. Study processing details: Around 76 million unique TCR beta chains, 9.5 million to 14 million shared, were counted in a later analysis. Sequencing was performed with immunoSEQ multiplex PCR; in TCRdb, only in-frame clones are kept and a portion is missing. The V and J calls and clone size were taken over from that table, and D and trimming were inferred from the DNA. Here the sample spans approximately 54,000 clones, 82% being singletons. Germline V gene data show CDR1 as MNHEY and CDR2 as SMNVEV (reference sequence). V shed 2 bases, J shed 1 base, and the junction held 3 bases outside the gene matches. This CDR3 has 15 residues.

The J gene is TRBJ2-7, the V gene TRBV27; 9 bases align to TRBD1. The sample comprised PBMCs. The clonotype originates from a woman younger than 35 in good health and CMV-seronegative. The CDR3 nucleotides are TGTGCCAGCAGTTTAATTGGACAGGGGTCCTACGAGCAGTACTTC. This gives the protein CASSLIGQGSYEQYF.